The subject of this entry is one TCR beta chain. TCRdb keeps only in-frame clones here, not all; method: immunoSEQ multiplex PCR. Among around 110,000 clones listed, about nine tenths were seen once. Germline loops: CDR1 SNHLY, CDR2 FYNNEI. The CDR3 has 13 amino acids. Trimming left V 0 bases short and J 7 bases short, with 7 bases between. The entry originates in a study of blood T cell repertoires in COVID-19. The sequenced sample was peripheral blood. The source of this sequence is a man aged 50-60 years with active or convalescent COVID-19. The rearrangement uses TRBV2 and TRBJ1-5; D unclear. CDR3 DNA: TGTGCCAGCAGTGAAGCGCTTCAGCAGCCCCAGCATTTT. Translated: CASSEALQQPQHF.